What follows is one T cell receptor (beta chain) and its context. Its antigen is not identified. The source of the sample is a study of T cell responses to AZD1222 COVID-19 vaccine. This CDR3 is built from 16 residues. Germline CDR1 is SGHDT and CDR2 is YYEEEE. J lost 3 bases, V lost 3 bases, and 7 bases had no gene match. Generated by immunoSEQ multiplex PCR, the TCRdb table keeps only in-frame clones and is missing some. This sample has about 190,000 clones, with about 87% found just once. The study's findings and limits: Among spike-specific TCRs, nearly half reportedly target unmutated variant regions. None of the repertoires were sampled until the peak T cell response had passed. Dominant at 160-218 and 743-854, vaccine-associated CD4 TCRs also spanned spike. The number of AZD1222 recipients seropositive at baseline was only five to seven.

J is TRBJ1-5 and V is TRBV5-6, with 9 bases identical to TRBD1. The starting material was peripheral blood, obtained on day 0 of MenACWY control vaccination. This sequence originates from an adult in good health. CDR3 sequence reads: CASSWTGQGINQPQHF. DNA for the CDR3: TGTGCCAGCAGCTGGACAGGACAGGGGATCAATCAGCCCCAGCATTTT.